These T cell receptor beta chains were read from a single sample in a study of T cell repertoires in cytomegalovirus infection. No antigen has been assigned to these receptors. Each CDR3 protein is one row after TCRdb ran MiXCR on the reads. The table records roughly 80,000 distinct CDR3 sequences, about 40% of them present only once. The source material was CD8+ T cells from cultured PBMCs, sampled from culture after CMV antigen stimulation. The receptors stem from a human donor in good health (CMV status not recorded). Some clones in this sample may be carry-over from other donors' samples. Each CDR3 is given with its conserved first and last residue. The D gene is left open where the match is weak. Clone size, where shown, is once, few, many, or a class for clones that have expanded.

j_gene: TRBJ2-7; v_gene: TRBV3-1; d_gene: TRBD1; abundance: NA; CDR3nt: TGTGCCAGCAGCCACCTATTTACGAGTCGACAGGGCTACGAGCAGTACTTC; CDR3aa: CASSHLFTSRQGYEQYF
j_gene: TRBJ2-1; v_gene: TRBV28; d_gene: NA; abundance: NA; CDR3nt: TGTGCCAGCAGTTTTGGGGGGGCAGAGGAGCAGTTCTTC; CDR3aa: CASSFGGAEEQFF
j_gene: TRBJ2-1; v_gene: TRBV28; d_gene: TRBD2; abundance: NA; CDR3nt: TGTGCCAGCAGTTTTGTCCAGCGGGGGGTTGTTGAGCAGTTCTTC; CDR3aa: CASSFVQRGVVEQFF
j_gene: TRBJ2-5; v_gene: TRBV7-8; d_gene: NA; abundance: many; CDR3nt: TGTGCCAGCAGCTCCAGAGAGGTATACCCCCAAGAGACCCAGTACTTC; CDR3aa: CASSSREVYPQETQYF
j_gene: TRBJ2-2; v_gene: TRBV2; d_gene: TRBD2; abundance: NA; CDR3nt: TGTGCCAAGGGACTAGCGAACACCGGGGAGCTGTTTTTT; CDR3aa: CAKGLANTGELFF
j_gene: TRBJ1-5; v_gene: TRBV6-6; d_gene: NA; abundance: NA; CDR3nt: TGTGCCAGCAGTTTCACAGGGTTAGGTCAGCCCCAGCATTTT; CDR3aa: CASSFTGLGQPQHF
j_gene: TRBJ2-3; v_gene: TRBV7-6; d_gene: TRBD1; abundance: few; CDR3nt: TGTGCCAGCAGCGGTGGGGCCGACAGGGTATCAGATACGCAGTATTTT; CDR3aa: CASSGGADRVSDTQYF
j_gene: TRBJ1-2; v_gene: TRBV6-5; d_gene: NA; abundance: few; CDR3nt: TGTGCCAGCAGTTACTCGGGGCAAGGTGGCTACACCTTC; CDR3aa: CASSYSGQGGYTF
j_gene: TRBJ2-3; v_gene: TRBV7-8; d_gene: NA; abundance: few; CDR3nt: TGTGCCAGCAGCTTACTTCAGGATAGCCCCACAGATACGCAGTATTTT; CDR3aa: CASSLLQDSPTDTQYF
j_gene: TRBJ2-3; v_gene: TRBV13; d_gene: TRBD1; abundance: few; CDR3nt: TGTGCCAGCAGCACCCAGAGCAGGGGGCTAAAAATGAGTACGCAGTATTTT; CDR3aa: CASSTQSRGLKMSTQYF
j_gene: TRBJ2-3; v_gene: TRBV4-3; d_gene: NA; abundance: NA; CDR3nt: TGCGCCAGCAGCCAAGAGTTTGGTCAGGGGTCAGATACGCAGTATTTT; CDR3aa: CASSQEFGQGSDTQYF
j_gene: TRBJ2-7; v_gene: TRBV7-6; d_gene: NA; abundance: NA; CDR3nt: TGTGCCAGCAGCTTAGAACAGGGCTACGAGCAGTACTTC; CDR3aa: CASSLEQGYEQYF
j_gene: TRBJ2-1; v_gene: TRBV7-9; d_gene: NA; abundance: NA; CDR3nt: TGTGCCAGCAGCGCGGTAACAGGGAGGCTCAATGAGCAGTTCTTC; CDR3aa: CASSAVTGRLNEQFF
j_gene: TRBJ2-7; v_gene: TRBV4-1; d_gene: TRBD2; abundance: NA; CDR3nt: TGCGCCAGCAGCCAGAAGCTTAGCGGGCCCCCCTACGAGCAGTACTTC; CDR3aa: CASSQKLSGPPYEQYF
j_gene: TRBJ1-1; v_gene: TRBV6-9; d_gene: NA; abundance: once; CDR3nt: TGTGCCAGCAGCAAATATTGGGGCCCCGAGGGGAACACTGAAGCTTTCTTT; CDR3aa: CASSKYWGPEGNTEAFF
j_gene: TRBJ1-1; v_gene: TRBV7-6; d_gene: NA; abundance: few; CDR3nt: TGTGCCAGCAGCCCATGGGGGGGGAGGGACACTGAAGCTTTCTTT; CDR3aa: CASSPWGGRDTEAFF
j_gene: TRBJ1-6; v_gene: TRBV5-5; d_gene: NA; abundance: medium-sized; CDR3nt: TGTGCCAGCAGTGCAGGGTTAGGATCACCCCTCCACTTT; CDR3aa: CASSAGLGSPLHF
j_gene: TRBJ2-7; v_gene: TRBV19; d_gene: TRBD2; abundance: NA; CDR3nt: TGTGCCAGTAGCTTCTCGGGGGGATCCTACGAGCAGTACTTC; CDR3aa: CASSFSGGSYEQYF
j_gene: TRBJ1-5; v_gene: TRBV4-1; d_gene: NA; abundance: NA; CDR3nt: TGCGCCAGCAGCCAAAGAAATAGCAGTCAGCCCCAGCATTTT; CDR3aa: CASSQRNSSQPQHF
j_gene: TRBJ1-2; v_gene: TRBV24-1; d_gene: NA; abundance: NA; CDR3nt: TGTGCCACCAGTGGTTCCGGAGAGGACATTAACTATGGCTACACCTTC; CDR3aa: CATSGSGEDINYGYTF
j_gene: TRBJ1-6; v_gene: TRBV9; d_gene: TRBD1; abundance: NA; CDR3nt: TGTGCCAGCAGCGGATACCAGGGGGTCGAATCACCCCTCCACTTT; CDR3aa: CASSGYQGVESPLHF
j_gene: TRBJ2-5; v_gene: TRBV11-1; d_gene: NA; abundance: NA; CDR3nt: TGTGCCAGCAGCTTAGGCGTCGTCAGGGACCAAGAGACCCAGTACTTC; CDR3aa: CASSLGVVRDQETQYF
j_gene: TRBJ1-5; v_gene: TRBV6-1; d_gene: TRBD1; abundance: NA; CDR3nt: TGTGCCAGCAGCGCCGGGCGGGACAGGGCCAATCAGCCCCAGCATTTT; CDR3aa: CASSAGRDRANQPQHF
j_gene: TRBJ1-2; v_gene: TRBV27; d_gene: TRBD1; abundance: NA; CDR3nt: TGTGCCAGCAGTTTAGACAGGGAGCCCTTCTATGGCTACACCTTC; CDR3aa: CASSLDREPFYGYTF
j_gene: TRBJ2-3; v_gene: TRBV5-1; d_gene: NA; abundance: few; CDR3nt: TGCGCCAGCAGACTTTATGGGGCTGGGGCAGATACGCAGTATTTT; CDR3aa: CASRLYGAGADTQYF
j_gene: TRBJ2-5; v_gene: TRBV7-6; d_gene: NA; abundance: NA; CDR3nt: TGTGCCAGCAGCCGTGACAGATCTCAAGAGACCCAGTACTTC; CDR3aa: CASSRDRSQETQYF